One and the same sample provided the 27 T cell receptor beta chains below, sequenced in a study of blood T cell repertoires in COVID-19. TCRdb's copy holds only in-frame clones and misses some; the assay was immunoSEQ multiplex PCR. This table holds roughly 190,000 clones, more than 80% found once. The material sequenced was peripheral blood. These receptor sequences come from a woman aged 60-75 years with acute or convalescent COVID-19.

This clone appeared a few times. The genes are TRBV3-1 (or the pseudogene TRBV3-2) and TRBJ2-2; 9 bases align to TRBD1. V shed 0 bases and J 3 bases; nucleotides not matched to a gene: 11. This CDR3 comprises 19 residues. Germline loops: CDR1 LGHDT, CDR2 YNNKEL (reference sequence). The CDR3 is CASSQDYGGTGPHTGELFF. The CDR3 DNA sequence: TGTGCCAGCAGCCAAGATTACGGGGGGACAGGGCCCCACACCGGGGAGCTGTTTTTT.

This CDR3 is CASSGVGAEAFF. The DNA for the CDR3 is TGTGCCAGCAGCGGGGTAGGCGCTGAAGCTTTCTTT. This chain connects TRBV6-5 to TRBJ1-1; D is ambiguous. From germline, CDR1 is MNHEY and CDR2 SVGAGI. The CDR3 is made up of 12 amino acids. Deletions cut 6 bases from V and 6 bases from J, with 11 bases between.

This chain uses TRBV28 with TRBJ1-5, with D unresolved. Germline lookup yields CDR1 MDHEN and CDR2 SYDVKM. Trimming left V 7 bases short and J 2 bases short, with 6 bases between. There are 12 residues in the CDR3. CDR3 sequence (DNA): TGTGCCAGCAATATTGGCAATCAGCCCCAGCATTTT. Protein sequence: CASNIGNQPQHF.

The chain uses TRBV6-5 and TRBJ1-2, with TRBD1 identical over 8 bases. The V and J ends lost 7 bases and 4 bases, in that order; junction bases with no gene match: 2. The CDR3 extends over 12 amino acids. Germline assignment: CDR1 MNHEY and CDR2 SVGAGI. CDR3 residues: CASTQGAYGYTF. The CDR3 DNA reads TGTGCCAGCACCCAGGGGGCCTATGGCTACACCTTC.

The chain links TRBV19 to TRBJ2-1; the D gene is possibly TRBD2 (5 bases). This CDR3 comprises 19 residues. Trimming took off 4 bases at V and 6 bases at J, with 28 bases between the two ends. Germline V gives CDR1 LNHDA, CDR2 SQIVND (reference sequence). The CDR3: CASSTRGSWMGLHGNEQFF. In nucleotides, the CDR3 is TGTGCCAGTAGTACCCGAGGGTCGTGGATGGGTTTACATGGCAATGAGCAGTTCTTC. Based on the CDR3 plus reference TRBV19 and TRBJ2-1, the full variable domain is DGGITQSPKYLFRKEGQNVTLSCEQNLNHDAMYWYRQDPGQGLRLIYYSQIVNDFQKGDIAEGYSVSREKKESFPLTVTSAQKNPTAFYLCASSTRGSWMGLHGNEQFFGPGTRLTVL.

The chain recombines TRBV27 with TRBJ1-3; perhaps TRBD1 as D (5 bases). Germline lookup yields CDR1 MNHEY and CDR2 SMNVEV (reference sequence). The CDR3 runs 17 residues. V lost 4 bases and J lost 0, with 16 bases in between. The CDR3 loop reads CASSSRTLSSSGNTIYF. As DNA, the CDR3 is TGTGCCAGCAGTTCCCGGACACTCTCAAGCTCTGGAAACACCATATATTTT.

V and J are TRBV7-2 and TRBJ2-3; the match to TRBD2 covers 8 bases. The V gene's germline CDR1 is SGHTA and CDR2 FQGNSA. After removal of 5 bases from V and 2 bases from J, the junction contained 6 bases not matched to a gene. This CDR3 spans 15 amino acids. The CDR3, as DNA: TGTGCCAGCAGCCTGACTAGCGTTGACACAGATACGCAGTATTTT. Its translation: CASSLTSVDTDTQYF.

CDR3 DNA sequence: TGTGCCAGCAGTTTATTACCCTCTAGCGGGAGGACCTACGAGCAGTACTTC. Its protein is CASSLLPSSGRTYEQYF. V and J are TRBV27 and TRBJ2-7, with 11 bases aligning to TRBD2. Germline V gene sequence: CDR1 MNHEY, CDR2 SMNVEV (reference sequence). CDR3 size: 17 residues. V lost 1 base, J lost 2 bases, and 7 bases stayed unmatched.

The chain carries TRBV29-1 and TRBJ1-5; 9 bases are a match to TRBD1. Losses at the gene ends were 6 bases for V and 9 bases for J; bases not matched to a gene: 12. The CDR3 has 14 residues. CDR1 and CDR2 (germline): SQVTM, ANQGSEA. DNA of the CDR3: TGCAGCGTCCTGAGGGGACAGGGTGGCTCGCCCCAGCATTTT. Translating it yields CSVLRGQGGSPQHF.

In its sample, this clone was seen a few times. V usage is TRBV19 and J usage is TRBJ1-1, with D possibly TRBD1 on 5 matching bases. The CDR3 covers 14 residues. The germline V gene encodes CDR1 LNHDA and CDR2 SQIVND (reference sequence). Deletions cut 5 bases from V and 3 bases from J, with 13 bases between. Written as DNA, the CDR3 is TGTGCCAGTAGTCGGCAGGGTCTTGACACTGAAGCTTTCTTT. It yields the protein CASSRQGLDTEAFF.

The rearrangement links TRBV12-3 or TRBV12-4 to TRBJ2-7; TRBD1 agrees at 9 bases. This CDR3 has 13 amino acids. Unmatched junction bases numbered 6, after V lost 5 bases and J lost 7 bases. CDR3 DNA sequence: TGTGCCAGCAGTGAAGGGACAGGGTGGGAGCAGTACGTC. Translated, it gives CASSEGTGWEQYV.

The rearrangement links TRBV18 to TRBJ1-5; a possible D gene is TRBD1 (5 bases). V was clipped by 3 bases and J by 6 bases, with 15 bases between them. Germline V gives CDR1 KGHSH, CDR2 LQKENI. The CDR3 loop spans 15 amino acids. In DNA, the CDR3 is TGTGCCAGCTCACCCCAGCGGGGGGGGATTCAGCCCCAGCATTTT. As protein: CASSPQRGGIQPQHF.

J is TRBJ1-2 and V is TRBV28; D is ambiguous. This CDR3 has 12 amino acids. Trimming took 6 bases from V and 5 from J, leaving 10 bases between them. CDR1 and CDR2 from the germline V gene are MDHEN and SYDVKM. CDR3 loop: CASRAVDYGYTF. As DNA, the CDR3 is TGTGCCAGCAGAGCGGTCGATTATGGCTACACCTTC.

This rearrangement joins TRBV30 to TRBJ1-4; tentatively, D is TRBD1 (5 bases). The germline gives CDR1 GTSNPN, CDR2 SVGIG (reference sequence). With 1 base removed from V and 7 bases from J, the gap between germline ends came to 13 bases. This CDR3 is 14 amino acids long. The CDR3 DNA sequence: TGTGCCTGGAGTGACGGGGGTCGATCTGAAAAACTGTTTTTT. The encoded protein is CAWSDGGRSEKLFF.

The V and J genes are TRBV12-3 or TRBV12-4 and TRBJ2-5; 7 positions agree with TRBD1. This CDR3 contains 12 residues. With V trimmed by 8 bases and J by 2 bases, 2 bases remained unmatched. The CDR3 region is CASGTAQETQYF. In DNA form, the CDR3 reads TGTGCCAGCGGGACAGCTCAAGAGACCCAGTACTTC.

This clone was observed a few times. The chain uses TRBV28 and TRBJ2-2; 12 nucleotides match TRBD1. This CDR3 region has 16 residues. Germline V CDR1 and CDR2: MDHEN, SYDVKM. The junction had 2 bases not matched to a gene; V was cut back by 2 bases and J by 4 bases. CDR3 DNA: TGTGCCAGCAGTTTACCGGGACAGGGGGCCACCGGGGAGCTGTTTTTT. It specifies CASSLPGQGATGELFF.

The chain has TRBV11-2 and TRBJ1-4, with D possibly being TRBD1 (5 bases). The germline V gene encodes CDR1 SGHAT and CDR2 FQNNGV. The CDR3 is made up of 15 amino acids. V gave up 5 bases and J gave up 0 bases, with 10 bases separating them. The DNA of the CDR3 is TGTGCCAGCAGCCCCGGGACTACAACTAATGAAAAACTGTTTTTT. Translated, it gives CASSPGTTTNEKLFF.

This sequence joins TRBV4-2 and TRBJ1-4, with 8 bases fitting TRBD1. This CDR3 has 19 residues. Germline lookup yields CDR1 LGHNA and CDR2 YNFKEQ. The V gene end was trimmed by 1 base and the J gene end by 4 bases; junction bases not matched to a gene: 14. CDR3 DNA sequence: TGTGCCAGCAGCCAAGCGGGCGGACAGGGAAGGTCGCTTAATGAAAAACTGTTTTTT. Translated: CASSQAGGQGRSLNEKLFF.

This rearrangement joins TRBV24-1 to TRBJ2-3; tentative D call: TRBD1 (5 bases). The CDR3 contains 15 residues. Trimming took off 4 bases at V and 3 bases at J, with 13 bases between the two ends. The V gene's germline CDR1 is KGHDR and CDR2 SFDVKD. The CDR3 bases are TGTGCCACCAGTGAAGGGCCAGGGTTAACAGATACGCAGTATTTT. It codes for CATSEGPGLTDTQYF.

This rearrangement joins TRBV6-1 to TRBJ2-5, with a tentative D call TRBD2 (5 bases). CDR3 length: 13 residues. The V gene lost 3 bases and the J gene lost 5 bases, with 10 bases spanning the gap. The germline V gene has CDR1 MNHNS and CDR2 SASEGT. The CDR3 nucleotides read TGTGCCAGCAGTGATGCGGGTCGGGAGACCCAGTACTTC. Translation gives CASSDAGRETQYF.

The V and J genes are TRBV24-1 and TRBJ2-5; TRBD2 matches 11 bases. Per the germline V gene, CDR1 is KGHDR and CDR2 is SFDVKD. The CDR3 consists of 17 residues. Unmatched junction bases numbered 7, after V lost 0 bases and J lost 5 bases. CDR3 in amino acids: CATSDLNSGRAAETQYF. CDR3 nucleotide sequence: TGTGCCACCAGTGATTTGAATAGCGGGAGGGCCGCGGAGACCCAGTACTTC.

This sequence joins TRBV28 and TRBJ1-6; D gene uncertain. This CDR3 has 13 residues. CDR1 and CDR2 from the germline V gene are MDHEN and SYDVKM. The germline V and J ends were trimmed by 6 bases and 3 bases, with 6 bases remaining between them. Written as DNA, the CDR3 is TGTGCCAGCAGGCGGCGCTATAATTCACCCCTCCACTTT. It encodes CASRRRYNSPLHF. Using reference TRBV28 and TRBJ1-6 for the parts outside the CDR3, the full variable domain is DVKVTQSSRYLVKRTGEKVFLECVQDMDHENMFWYRQDPGLGLRLIYFSYDVKMKEKGDIPEGYSVSREKKERFSLILESASTNQTSMYLCASRRRYNSPLHFGNGTRLTVT.

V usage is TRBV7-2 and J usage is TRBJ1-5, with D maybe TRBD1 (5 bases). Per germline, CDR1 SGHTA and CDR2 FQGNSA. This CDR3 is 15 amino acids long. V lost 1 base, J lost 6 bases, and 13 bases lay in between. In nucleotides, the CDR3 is TGTGCCAGCAGCTTAGGTTCTTATCAGGGTCAGCCCCAGCATTTT. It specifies CASSLGSYQGQPQHF.

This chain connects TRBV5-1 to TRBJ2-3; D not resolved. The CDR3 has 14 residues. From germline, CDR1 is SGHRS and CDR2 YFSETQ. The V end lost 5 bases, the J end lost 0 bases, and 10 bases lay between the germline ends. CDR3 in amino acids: CASSGRLSTDTQYF. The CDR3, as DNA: TGCGCCAGCAGTGGCAGGCTAAGCACAGATACGCAGTATTTT.

The CDR3 sequence is CASTSDRGGLNYGYTF. The CDR3 DNA reads TGTGCCAGTACCTCGGACAGAGGGGGTCTTAACTATGGCTACACCTTC. The chain combines TRBV19 with TRBJ1-2; TRBD1 might be the D (6 bases). CDR1 and CDR2 (germline): LNHDA, SQIVND (reference sequence). The V end lost 7 bases, the J end lost 1 base, and 19 bases lay between the germline ends. This CDR3 has 16 residues.

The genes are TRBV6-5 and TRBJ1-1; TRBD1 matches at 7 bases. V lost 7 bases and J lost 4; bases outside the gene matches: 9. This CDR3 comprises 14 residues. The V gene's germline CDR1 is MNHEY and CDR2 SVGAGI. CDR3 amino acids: CASNPTGSSTEAFF. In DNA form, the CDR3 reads TGTGCCAGCAATCCGACAGGGTCGAGCACTGAAGCTTTCTTT.

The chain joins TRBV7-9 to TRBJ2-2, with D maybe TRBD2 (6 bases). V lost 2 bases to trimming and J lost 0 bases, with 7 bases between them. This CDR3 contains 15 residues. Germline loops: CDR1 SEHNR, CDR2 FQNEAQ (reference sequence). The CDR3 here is CASSLSGANTGELFF. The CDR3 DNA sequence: TGTGCCAGCAGCTTATCGGGGGCGAACACCGGGGAGCTGTTTTTT.